This T cell receptor beta chain was documented in a study of T cell responses to AZD1222 COVID-19 vaccine. Study results and limitations: Vaccine-associated CD4 TCRs spanned spike, dominant at 160-218 and 743-854. White British people made up most donors, females outnumbered males, and clonal diversity was possibly underestimated. Of the AZD1222 recipients, only five to seven were seropositive at baseline.

This clone was observed a single time. The antigen is not known. The table came from immunoSEQ multiplex PCR; TCRdb's copy has only in-frame clones and leaves some out. The sample records roughly 100,000 clones, roughly 90% being singletons. Trimming cost V 4 bases and J 5 bases, with 15 bases left between them. This CDR3 has 14 residues. CDR1 and CDR2 (germline): LGHDT, YNNKEL (reference sequence). The source of this sequence is an adult in good health. This chain uses TRBV3-1 (or the pseudogene TRBV3-2) with TRBJ2-7; D may correspond to TRBD1 or TRBD2 (5 bases each). The sequencing used peripheral blood, collected on day 0 of AZD1222 vaccination. The CDR3, as DNA: TGTGCCAGCAGCCCTCCGGGACGCGTCGACGAGCAGTACTTC. Translated: CASSPPGRVDEQYF.